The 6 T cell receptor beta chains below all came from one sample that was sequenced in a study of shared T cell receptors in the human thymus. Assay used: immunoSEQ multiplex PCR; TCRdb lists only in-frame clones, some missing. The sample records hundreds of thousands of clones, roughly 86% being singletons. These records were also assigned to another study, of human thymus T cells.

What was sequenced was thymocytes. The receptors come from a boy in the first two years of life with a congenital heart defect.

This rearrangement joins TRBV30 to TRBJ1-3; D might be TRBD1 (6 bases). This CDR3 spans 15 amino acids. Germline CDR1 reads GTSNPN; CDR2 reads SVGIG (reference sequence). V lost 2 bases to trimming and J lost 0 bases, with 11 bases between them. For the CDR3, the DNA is TGTGCCTGGAGTCGAGACAGGCCCTCTGGAAACACCATATATTTT. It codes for CAWSRDRPSGNTIYF.

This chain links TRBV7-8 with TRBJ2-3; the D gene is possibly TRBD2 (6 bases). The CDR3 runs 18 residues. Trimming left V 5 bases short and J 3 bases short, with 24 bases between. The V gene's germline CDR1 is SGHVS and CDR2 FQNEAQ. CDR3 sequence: CASSPRDLRERSTDTQYF. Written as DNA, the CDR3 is TGTGCCAGCAGCCCTAGGGATTTGCGGGAAAGGTCGACAGATACGCAGTATTTT. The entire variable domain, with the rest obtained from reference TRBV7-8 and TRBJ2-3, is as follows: GAGVSQSPRYKVAKRGQDVALRCDPISGHVSLFWYQQALGQGPEFLTYFQNEAQLDKSGLPSDRFFAERPEGSVSTLKIQRTQQEDSAVYLCASSPRDLRERSTDTQYFGPGTRLTVL.

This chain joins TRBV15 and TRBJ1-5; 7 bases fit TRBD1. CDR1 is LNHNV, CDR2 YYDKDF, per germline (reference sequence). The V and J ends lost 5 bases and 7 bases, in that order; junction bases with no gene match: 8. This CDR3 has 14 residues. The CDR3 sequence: CATSLDRDSQPQHF. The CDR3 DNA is TGTGCCACCAGCCTTGACAGGGACAGCCAGCCCCAGCATTTT.

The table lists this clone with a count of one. The chain's CDR3 is CASSRRLAPYNEQFF. The CDR3 DNA is TGTGCCAGCAGTCGACGGCTAGCGCCCTACAATGAGCAGTTCTTC. The J gene is TRBJ2-1, the V gene TRBV27; weak D call: TRBD2 (6 bases). The CDR3 extends over 15 amino acids. Trimming pared 5 bases from V and 2 bases from J, leaving 13 bases between. Germline CDR1 MNHEY, CDR2 SMNVEV (reference sequence).

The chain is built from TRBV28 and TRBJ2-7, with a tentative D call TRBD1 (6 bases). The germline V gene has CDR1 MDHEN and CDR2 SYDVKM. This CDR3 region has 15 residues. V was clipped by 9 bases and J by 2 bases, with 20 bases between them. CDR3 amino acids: CASIKGQPPTYEQYF. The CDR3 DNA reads TGTGCCAGTATCAAGGGACAACCCCCCACCTACGAGCAGTACTTC.

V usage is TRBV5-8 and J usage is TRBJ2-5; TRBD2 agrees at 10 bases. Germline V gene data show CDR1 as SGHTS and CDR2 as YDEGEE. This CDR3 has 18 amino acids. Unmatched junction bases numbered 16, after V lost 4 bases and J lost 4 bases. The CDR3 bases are TGTGCCAGCAGCCCGTCCTCTAAGCGGGAGGGCTGGGGAGAGACCCAGTACTTC. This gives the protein CASSPSSKREGWGETQYF.